Given below is one T cell receptor (beta chain) in context. What it binds is not known. Only in-frame clones appear in the TCRdb table, and some are missing; sequencing was by immunoSEQ multiplex PCR. The sample records 45,000 or so clones, 65% to 90% being singletons. Germline CDR1 MGHDK, CDR2 SYGVNS. There are 14 residues in the CDR3. Between the trimmed V and J ends, which lost 3 bases and 10 bases, there was a span of 16 bases. The sample belongs to a study of T cells in localized non-small cell lung cancer. Study-level points and caveats: Uninvolved neighboring lung showed the greatest T cell clonality, exceeding tumor. Across samples, adjacent lung featured a median around 60 of the top 100 tumor clones.

The sequence was obtained from a man aged 35-75 years with stage III lung adenocarcinoma. The sample consisted of peripheral blood mononuclear cells, taken before any cancer treatment. The J gene is TRBJ2-1, the V gene TRBV25-1; D possibly matches TRBD1 or TRBD2 (5 bases each). CDR3 amino acids: CASSEAFGTAEQFF. In nucleotides, the CDR3 is TGTGCCAGCAGTGAGGCCTTTGGGACGGCCGAGCAGTTCTTC.